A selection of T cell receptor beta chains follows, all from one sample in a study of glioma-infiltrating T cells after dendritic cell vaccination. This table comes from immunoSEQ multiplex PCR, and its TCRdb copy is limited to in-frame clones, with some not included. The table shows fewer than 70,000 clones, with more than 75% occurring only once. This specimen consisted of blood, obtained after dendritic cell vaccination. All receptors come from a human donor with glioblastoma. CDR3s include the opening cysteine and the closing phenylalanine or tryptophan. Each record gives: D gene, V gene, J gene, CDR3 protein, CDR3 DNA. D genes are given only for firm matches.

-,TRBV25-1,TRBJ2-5,CASSEYKPGLETQYF,TGTGCCAGCAGTGAATATAAGCCGGGACTGGAGACCCAGTACTTC
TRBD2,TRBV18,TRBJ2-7,CASSLAGGAGDEQYF,TGTGCCAGCTCACTAGCGGGGGGGGCCGGAGACGAGCAGTACTTC
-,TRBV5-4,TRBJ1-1,CASSLSGEAFF,TGTGCCAGCAGCTTGTCCGGGGAAGCTTTCTTT
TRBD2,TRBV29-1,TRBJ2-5,CSVLPPGGQETQYF,TGCAGCGTTCTACCCCCGGGGGGGCAAGAGACCCAGTACTTC
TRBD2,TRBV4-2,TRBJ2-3,CASSQVERGHTDTQYF,TGTGCCAGCAGCCAAGTCGAGCGGGGGCACACAGATACGCAGTATTTT
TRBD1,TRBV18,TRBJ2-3,CASSRDREDTQYF,TGTGCCAGCTCACGGGACAGGGAAGATACGCAGTATTTT
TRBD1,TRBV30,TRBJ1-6,CAWSARTGRNSPLHF,TGTGCCTGGAGTGCCCGGACAGGGCGGAATTCACCCCTCCACTTT
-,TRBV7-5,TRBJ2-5,CARSLVVSYSSETQYF,TGTGCCAGAAGCTTAGTGGTCTCCTATAGCTCCGAGACCCAGTACTTC
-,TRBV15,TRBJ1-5,CATSRDLFGDIWAQHF,TGTGCCACCAGCAGAGATCTATTCGGCGACATTTGGGCCCAGCATTTT
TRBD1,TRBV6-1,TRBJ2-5,CASSKTGVRQTQYF,TGTGCCAGCAGTAAAACAGGGGTGCGGCAGACCCAGTACTTC
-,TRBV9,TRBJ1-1,CASSVEGVLGTEAFF,TGTGCCAGCAGCGTAGAAGGGGTTCTGGGAACTGAAGCTTTCTTT
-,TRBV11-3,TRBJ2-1,CASSLDTTGYNEQFF,TGTGCCAGCAGCCTCGATACGACAGGCTACAATGAGCAGTTCTTC
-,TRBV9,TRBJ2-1,CASSPGSSSYNEQFF,TGTGCCAGCAGCCCAGGTTCGAGCTCCTACAATGAGCAGTTCTTC
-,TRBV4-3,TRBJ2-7,CASSQAPPMMSGEQYF,TGCGCCAGCAGCCAAGCCCCACCGATGATGTCGGGCGAGCAGTACTTC
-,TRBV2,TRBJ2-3,CASSGGEDTQYF,TGTGCCAGCAGTGGGGGGGAAGATACGCAGTATTTT
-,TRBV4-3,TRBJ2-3,CASSPRGTDTQYF,TGCGCCAGCAGCCCCCGGGGCACAGATACGCAGTATTTT